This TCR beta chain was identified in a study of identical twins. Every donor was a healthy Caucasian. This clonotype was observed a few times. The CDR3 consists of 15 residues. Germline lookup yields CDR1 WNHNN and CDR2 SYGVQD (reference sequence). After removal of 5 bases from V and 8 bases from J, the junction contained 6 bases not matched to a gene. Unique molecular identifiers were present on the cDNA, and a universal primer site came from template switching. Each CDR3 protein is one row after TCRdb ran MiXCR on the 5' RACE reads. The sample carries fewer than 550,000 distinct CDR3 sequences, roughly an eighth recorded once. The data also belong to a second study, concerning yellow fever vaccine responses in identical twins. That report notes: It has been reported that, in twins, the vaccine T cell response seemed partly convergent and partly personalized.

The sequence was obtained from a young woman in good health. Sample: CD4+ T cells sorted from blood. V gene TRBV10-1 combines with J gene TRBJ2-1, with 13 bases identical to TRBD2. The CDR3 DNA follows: TGCGCCAGCAGTCAGACTAGCGGGAGGCTCCATGAGCAGTTCTTC. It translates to CASSQTSGRLHEQFF.